Sequencing of this TCR beta chain was carried out in a study of blood T cell repertoires in COVID-19 (dated by TCRdb to the early 2020s). Background for the entire study: Samples covering the acute and convalescent phases of COVID-19 were provided by collaborators in the United States, Italy and Spain. Where available, HLA class I and class II types were obtained from metadata supplied by the sample provider rather than from assay-based typing. The repertoires were released in a freely available public database intended as a resource for research on the immune response to SARS-CoV-2. The prospective study material was composed of cDNA or gDNA derived from T cells, B-cell-depleted T cells, or PBMCs. Deeply sampled blood TCRbeta repertoires from subjects exposed to, actively infected with, or recovered from COVID-19 were included in the dataset. The samples were drawn from two sources: the first 160 participants of the ongoing ImmuneRACE study, and 1,200 or so subjects contributed by 6 global collaborators. The sample metadata nearly always contained a de-identified subject ID, COVID-19 status, age in years and sex.

TCRbeta CDR3 regions were amplified from genomic DNA by means of the immunoSEQ Assay, a bias-controlled multiplex PCR. Under the source paper's analysis protocol: Within the assay, amplification of reference gene primers was used to estimate how many nucleated cells each sample contained. To quantify the absolute abundance of each unique TCRbeta CDR3 rearrangement, sequence reads were collapsed and filtered. Productive Simpson clonality was computed per sample as the square root of Simpson's diversity index over productive rearrangements. TCRdb carries this immuneACCESS record with in-frame sequences only. Its versions omit some clonotypes, under half of them owing to an unresolved V gene in the studies checked, with the rest unexplained. That table is the source of V, J and clone size, and D and trimming were worked out from the DNA. This sample has 300,000 or so clones in its table, and 87% of those were observed once. The top ten hold more than 0.8% of the sample.

The research as a whole found: How much clinical and demographic metadata was included differed by source and by participant, and the metadata was provided uncurated.

There are 18 amino acids in the CDR3, from cysteine to phenylalanine inclusive. The only DNA kept is the CDR3, 54 bases in frame from the first base. According to the germline V gene, CDR1 reads KGHDR and CDR2 reads SFDVKD. V is pruned by 4 bases and J by 4 bases, leaving 8 bases of the junction without a gene match. Participants in the prospective study were aged about 18 to 95 years, lived in under 30 United States geographic areas, and enrolled through a virtual design. To assign participants to cohorts, the prospective study relied on clinical history that participants themselves reported in a screening survey and a study questionnaire. Recovered participants in ImmuneRACE Cohort 3 were defined as having two consecutive negative NP/OP PCR tests, clearance from a healthcare professional, or resolution of symptoms. In the prospective study, mobile phlebotomists collected whole blood, serum and a nasopharyngeal or oropharyngeal swab from each participant. Prospective study participants could optionally give additional blood draws and questionnaires over an approximately two-month period. Before DNA extraction, prospective study blood samples were shipped either frozen or at room temperature.

For this clone: Its recognized antigen is unknown. No much larger clone is present one base from it, and per-base qualities are unavailable.

Sequenced input: PBMCs or T cells enriched from blood (not recorded which). This receptor was taken from a woman aged 25 to 39 who had recovered from COVID-19. In this chain, TRBV24-1 is recombined with TRBJ2-3; the junction holds 15 bases that match TRBD2. In nucleotides, the sequence is TGTGCCACCAGTGACCCAGGACTAGCGGGGGGGCCGCCAGATACGCAGTATTTT. This yields the protein CATSDPGLAGGPPDTQYF.